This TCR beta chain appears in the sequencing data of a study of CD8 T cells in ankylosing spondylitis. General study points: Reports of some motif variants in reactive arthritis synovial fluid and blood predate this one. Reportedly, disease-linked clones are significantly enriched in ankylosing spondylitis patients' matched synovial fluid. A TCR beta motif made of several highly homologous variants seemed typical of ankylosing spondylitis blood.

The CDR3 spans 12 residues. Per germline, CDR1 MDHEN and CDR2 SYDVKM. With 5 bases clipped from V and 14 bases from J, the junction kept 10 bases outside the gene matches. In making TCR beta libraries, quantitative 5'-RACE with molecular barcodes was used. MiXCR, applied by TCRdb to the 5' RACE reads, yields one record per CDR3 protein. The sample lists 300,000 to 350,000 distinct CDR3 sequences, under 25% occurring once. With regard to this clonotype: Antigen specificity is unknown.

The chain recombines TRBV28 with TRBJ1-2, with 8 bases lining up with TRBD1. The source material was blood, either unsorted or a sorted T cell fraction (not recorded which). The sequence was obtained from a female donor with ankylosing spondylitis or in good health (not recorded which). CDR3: CASSEYRGWATF. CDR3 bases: TGTGCCAGCAGTGAATACAGGGGGTGGGCAACCTTC.